Presented here are 25 T cell receptor beta chains from one specimen sequenced in a study of blood T cell repertoires in COVID-19. Produced via immunoSEQ multiplex PCR; TCRdb's table is partial and in-frame only. The data contain about 300,000 clones, around nine tenths of them seen just once; the ten biggest clones take up less than 2%. The material sequenced was peripheral blood. These receptors all come from a woman aged 30 to 39 with COVID-19, enrolled during active disease.

The V gene is TRBV21-1, the J gene TRBJ1-1. TRBV21-1 is an annotated pseudogene. The CDR3 runs 12 residues. DNA for the CDR3: TGTGCCAGGCCGGGGGGGGTTACTGAAGCTTTCTTT. The encoded protein is CARPGGVTEAFF.

This chain connects TRBV28 to TRBJ1-2, with a possible D match to TRBD1 (6 bases). The germline V gene has CDR1 MDHEN and CDR2 SYDVKM. V was pared by 2 bases and J by 8 bases, with 9 bases between. CDR3 length: 12 amino acids. CDR3 in amino acids: CASSLDRLGYTF. In nucleotides, the CDR3 is TGTGCCAGCAGTTTAGACAGGTTGGGCTACACCTTC.

The chain uses TRBV10-3 and TRBJ2-7; a weak D match, TRBD2 (5 bases). This CDR3 has 15 residues. Trimming shortened V by 0 bases and J by 1 base, and 10 bases separated the two germline ends. The V gene's germline CDR1 is ENHRY and CDR2 SYGVKD. The CDR3 loop reads CAISESRGKSYEQYF. Here the CDR3 DNA reads TGTGCCATCAGTGAGTCCCGGGGAAAGTCCTACGAGCAGTACTTC.

Written as DNA, the CDR3 is TGTGCCAGCAGGCTAGGGTCCAAGGCGGGGAATTCACCCCTCCACTTT. Encoded protein: CASRLGSKAGNSPLHF. The V call is TRBV7-2, the J call TRBJ1-6; D not resolved. This CDR3 is built from 16 residues. CDR1 SGHTA and CDR2 FQGNSA come from the germline V gene. V was clipped by 6 bases and J by 7 bases, with 19 bases between them.

The chain employs TRBV7-2 and TRBJ2-1; a possible D gene is TRBD2 (7 bases). CDR3 size: 16 residues. Germline CDR1 SGHTA, CDR2 FQGNSA. V dropped 1 base and J dropped 6 bases, with 16 bases sitting between them. CDR3 in DNA: TGTGCCAGCAGCTTAGGAGGGGGGGTAGCATTCAATGAGCAGTTCTTC. This gives the protein CASSLGGGVAFNEQFF.

The rearrangement joins TRBV12-3 or TRBV12-4 to TRBJ2-1, with TRBD1 as a possible D gene (6 bases). CDR3 length: 13 residues. Trimming stripped 2 bases from V and 8 bases from J, with 10 bases between. The chain's CDR3 is CASSLTGWDEQFF. CDR3 coding DNA: TGTGCCAGCAGTTTAACAGGGTGGGATGAGCAGTTCTTC.

CDR3: CAISESMVASETQYF. In nucleotides, the CDR3 is TGTGCCATCAGTGAGTCGATGGTGGCTTCGGAGACCCAGTACTTC. V is TRBV10-3 and J is TRBJ2-5; no clear D gene. This CDR3 has 15 amino acids. V dropped 0 bases and J dropped 5 bases, with 13 bases sitting between them. Germline V gene lookup returns CDR1 ENHRY and CDR2 SYGVKD.

The chain couples TRBV6-2 or TRBV6-3 to TRBJ1-5; no firm D call. Trimming took 1 base from V and 2 from J, leaving 12 bases between them. This CDR3 has 16 residues. Looked up from germline, CDR1 is MNHEY and CDR2 is SVGEGT. The CDR3 DNA sequence: TGTGCCAGCAGTTACTACGGCGGCGGGGGCAATCAGCCCCAGCATTTT. The encoded protein is CASSYYGGGGNQPQHF.

This sequence joins TRBV2 and TRBJ2-7; 8 bases are shared with TRBD1. V trimming: 4 bases; J trimming: 6 bases; junction bases outside the gene matches: 5. CDR1 is SNHLY, CDR2 FYNNEI, per germline. The CDR3 consists of 13 residues. The CDR3 loop reads CASSAHRGTEQYV. CDR3 bases: TGTGCCAGCAGTGCGCACAGGGGGACCGAGCAGTACGTC.

In its sample, this clone was seen a few times. The V gene is TRBV29-1, the J gene TRBJ1-2; 7 bases match TRBD1. The CDR3 totals 11 residues. The ends lost 6 bases at V and 8 bases at J; junction bases unmatched: 6. Germline values: CDR1 SQVTM, CDR2 ANQGSEA. CDR3 DNA sequence: TGCAGCGTAGGGGGCGCGGGGGGCTACACCTTC. Translating gives CSVGGAGGYTF. The whole variable domain, filled in from reference TRBV29-1 and TRBJ1-2, reads SAVISQKPSRDICQRGTSLTIQCQVDSQVTMMFWYRQQPGQSLTLIATANQGSEATYESGFVIDKFPISRPNLTFSTLTVSNMSPEDSSIYLCSVGGAGGYTFGSGTRLTVV.

The rearrangement links TRBV18 to TRBJ2-7; D ambiguous. CDR1 is KGHSH and CDR2 is LQKENI in the germline V gene. CDR3 length equals 15 residues. Trimming pared 2 bases from V and 0 bases from J, leaving 11 bases between. The DNA of the CDR3 is TGTGCCAGCTCACCAACGCCCCAGGTCTCCTACGAGCAGTACTTC. The encoded protein is CASSPTPQVSYEQYF. Full variable domain (remainder filled in from reference TRBV18 and TRBJ2-7): NAGVMQNPRHLVRRRGQEARLRCSPMKGHSHVYWYRQLPEEGLKFMVYLQKENIIDESGMPKERFSAEFPKEGPSILRIQQVVRGDSAAYFCASSPTPQVSYEQYFGPGTRLTVT.

This chain links TRBV7-8 with TRBJ2-1; TRBD1 is a possible D gene (6 bases). This CDR3 is built from 16 residues. V lost 3 bases and J lost 5, with 17 bases in between. Germline CDR1 reads SGHVS; CDR2 reads FQNEAQ. CDR3 amino acids: CASSFKHREGHNEQFF. The CDR3 DNA reads as TGTGCCAGCAGCTTCAAACACAGGGAAGGCCACAATGAGCAGTTCTTC.

The J gene is TRBJ1-6, the V gene TRBV21-1; the DNA was not used to check the table's D call, TRBD1. TRBV21-1 counts as a pseudogene. CDR3 length equals 14 residues. The CDR3 reads CASSNGQGNSPLHF. CDR3 DNA sequence: TGTGCCAGCAGCAACGGACAGGGTAACTCACCCCTCCACTTT.

This clone came up once. Other DNA sequences of this sample code for an identical CDR3. The chain has TRBV7-9 and TRBJ1-6, with 7 bases aligning to TRBD1. This CDR3 is built from 14 residues. Trimming cost V 4 bases and J 5 bases; bases outside gene matches: 2. Germline V gene lookup returns CDR1 SEHNR and CDR2 FQNEAQ (reference sequence). The CDR3 here is CASSSGTDNSPLHF. CDR3 in DNA: TGTGCCAGCAGCTCCGGGACAGATAATTCACCCCTCCACTTT. The full variable domain, completed using reference TRBV7-9 and TRBJ1-6, is DTGVSQNPRHKITKRGQNVTFRCDPISEHNRLYWYRQTLGQGPEFLTYFQNEAQLEKSRLLSDRFSAERPKGSFSTLEIQRTEQGDSAMYLCASSSGTDNSPLHFGNGTRLTVT.

The CDR3 sequence: CSAREESGYTF. DNA for the CDR3: TGCAGTGCTCGCGAAGAAAGCGGCTACACCTTC. This chain uses TRBV20-1 with TRBJ1-2; D unclear. The CDR3 consists of 11 residues. The V and J ends lost 5 bases and 8 bases respectively, with 12 bases between them. Looked up from germline, CDR1 is DFQATT and CDR2 is SNEGSKA (reference sequence).

V gene TRBV4-1 combines with J gene TRBJ1-4, with 7 positions matching TRBD1. This CDR3 has 14 residues. The germline gives CDR1 MGHRA, CDR2 YSYEKL. V was clipped by 6 bases and J by 4 bases; unmatched bases: 5. The CDR3 nucleotides are TGCGCCAGCAGATTGGGACAGTATAATGAAAAACTGTTTTTT. This codes for CASRLGQYNEKLFF.

V is TRBV4-1 and J is TRBJ2-3, with 8 bases aligning to TRBD2. After removal of 1 base from V and 0 bases from J, the junction contained 3 bases not matched to a gene. The CDR3 spans 16 residues. Germline CDR1 MGHRA, CDR2 YSYEKL. CDR3 region: CASSQGRGASTDTQYF. The CDR3 region has the DNA TGCGCCAGCAGCCAAGGGCGGGGGGCTAGCACAGATACGCAGTATTTT.

The chain joins TRBV29-1 to TRBJ2-5, with 11 bases fitting TRBD2. The CDR3 has 19 residues. Germline trimming cut 4 bases from V and 1 base from J; bases unmatched to any gene: 17. CDR1 is SQVTM and CDR2 is ANQGSEA in the germline V gene. Here the CDR3 DNA reads TGCAGCGTTGCTAGGGATAGGGCTAGCGGGGGGTCTTTCCAAGAGACCCAGTACTTC. As protein: CSVARDRASGGSFQETQYF.

V and J are TRBV18 and TRBJ2-5, with TRBD2 identical over 9 bases. This CDR3 comprises 14 residues. Germline V gene sequence: CDR1 KGHSH, CDR2 LQKENI. The J segment lost 5 bases and the V segment lost 9 bases, leaving 10 bases of the junction unmatched. Written as DNA, the CDR3 is TGTGCCAGTTCGCTAGCGGGGAACCGGGAGACCCAGTACTTC. This gives the protein CASSLAGNRETQYF.

The chain carries TRBV9 and TRBJ1-2; TRBD1 agrees at 10 bases. The CDR3 totals 15 residues. Germline assignment: CDR1 SGDLS and CDR2 YYNGEE. The junction had 4 bases not matched to a gene; V was cut back by 3 bases and J by 2 bases. CDR3 nucleotide sequence: TGTGCCAGCAGCGGAACGGGACAGGGGAACTATGGCTACACCTTC. Its translation: CASSGTGQGNYGYTF.

V gene TRBV28 combines with J gene TRBJ1-2, with a tentative D call TRBD1 (6 bases). CDR1 and CDR2 (germline): MDHEN, SYDVKM. The ends were cut back, 7 bases at V and 8 bases at J, with 17 bases in the middle. The CDR3 is made up of 13 amino acids. The CDR3 DNA reads TGTGCCAGCATCCTGGGGGCCGGGTCCGGCTACACCTTC. It is translated as CASILGAGSGYTF.

J is TRBJ1-3 and V is TRBV6-5; D is unresolved. Trimming cost V 6 bases and J 4 bases, with 13 bases left between them. Germline V gene data show CDR1 as MNHEY and CDR2 as SVGAGI. This CDR3 is built from 14 residues. CDR3 loop: CASRTGPPGNTIYF. CDR3 bases: TGTGCCAGCAGAACCGGTCCGCCCGGAAACACCATATATTTT.

The chain links TRBV2 to TRBJ1-1; D not resolved. V gave up 5 bases and J gave up 0 bases, with 7 bases separating them. Germline V lookup: CDR1 SNHLY, CDR2 FYNNEI. The CDR3 is 13 residues long. CDR3: CASSTQMNTEAFF. The CDR3 DNA reads TGTGCCAGCAGTACACAGATGAACACTGAAGCTTTCTTT. Full variable domain (remainder filled in from reference TRBV2 and TRBJ1-1): EPEVTQTPSHQVTQMGQEVILRCVPISNHLYFYWYRQILGQKVEFLVSFYNNEISEKSEIFDDQFSVERPDGSNFTLKIRSTKLEDSAMYFCASSTQMNTEAFFGQGTRLTVV.

The rearrangement joins TRBV13 to TRBJ2-7; the D gene is possibly TRBD1 (6 bases). The CDR3 consists of 14 residues. Trimming pared 5 bases from V and 3 bases from J, leaving 14 bases between. Germline-derived CDR1 and CDR2 are PRHDT and FYEKMQ (reference sequence). CDR3 residues: CASSPGGRGYEQYV. CDR3 coding DNA: TGTGCCAGCAGCCCTGGTGGCAGGGGCTACGAGCAGTACGTC.

The chain couples TRBV24-1 to TRBJ2-6, with D hard to call. V gave up 2 bases and J gave up 4 bases, with 8 bases separating them. Germline V lookup: CDR1 KGHDR, CDR2 SFDVKD. The CDR3 sequence is 15 residues long. The CDR3 DNA reads as TGTGCCACCAGTGATTCCGGTTACGGGGCCAACGTCCTGACTTTC. It encodes CATSDSGYGANVLTF.